What follows is one T cell receptor (beta chain) and its context. Its binding antigen is unknown. No much larger clonotype is one base removed from it; base qualities were not supplied. This entry comes from a study of T cell changes during pregnancy in multiple sclerosis (dated by TCRdb to between 2018 and 2021). Background for the entire study: Changes in the T cell repertoire over the course of pregnancy were examined in this study in women with multiple sclerosis.

Spanning cysteine to phenylalanine, the CDR3 consists of 14 amino acids. Only the CDR3 DNA is retained, 42 bases long and in frame from the first base. Reading the germline V gene gives CDR1 MNHEY and CDR2 SVGAGI. V loses 7 bases, J loses 7 bases, and the germline ends lie 19 bases apart. The library was prepared using the immunoSEQ multiplex PCR assay. TCRdb took over this immuneACCESS table, retaining in-frame rearrangements with V and J assigned. Such tables are incomplete; in checked studies, under half of the missing clones stem from an unresolved V gene, and the remainder is unexplained. The sample data list some 94,000 clones, and approximately 90% of these were observed just once. Around 1.8% of the sample comes from the top ten.

This TCR came from a female donor in good health, enrolled as a control in a pregnancy study. The V and J segments used are TRBV6-5 and TRBJ1-1; matching of 6 bases hints at TRBD1 as the D gene. The input for sequencing was peripheral blood, taken in the first trimester of pregnancy. The bases read TGTGCCAGCAAGACTAGGGGGGGTCAAGGTGAAGCTTTCTTT. Its translation reads: CASKTRGGQGEAFF.